The T cell receptor beta chain described here comes from a study of preoperative IRX-2 immunotherapy in early breast cancer. The treatment is: preoperative locoregional IRX-2 cytokine immunotherapy. Samples came from a phase Ib trial of preoperative locoregional IRX-2 cytokine immunotherapy. Profiling relied on immunoSEQ multiplex PCR, and the TCRdb table lists in-frame clones only, not all of them. The profile shows 20,000 to 25,000 clones, about 87% of them singletons. The TCR was taken from a human donor with breast cancer. Material: tumor tissue, obtained after IRX-2 immunotherapy.

CDR3 DNA: TGTGCCAGCAGCTATAGCGGGGGGGCGGTTTTGGATGAGCAGTTCTTC. Residues: CASSYSGGAVLDEQFF. The rearrangement uses TRBV11-2 and TRBJ2-1, with TRBD2 matching 11 bases. CDR1 and CDR2 (germline): SGHAT, FQNNGV. The CDR3 is 16 amino acids. J lost 8 bases, V lost 4 bases, and 10 bases had no gene match.